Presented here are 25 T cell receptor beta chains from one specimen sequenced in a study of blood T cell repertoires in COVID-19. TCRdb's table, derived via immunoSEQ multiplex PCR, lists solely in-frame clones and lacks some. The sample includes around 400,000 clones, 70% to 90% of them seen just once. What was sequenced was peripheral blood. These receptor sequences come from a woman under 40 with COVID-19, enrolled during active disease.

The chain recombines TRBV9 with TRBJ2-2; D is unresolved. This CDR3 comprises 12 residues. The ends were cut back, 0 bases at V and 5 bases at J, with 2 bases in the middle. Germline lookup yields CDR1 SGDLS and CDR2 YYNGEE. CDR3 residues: CASSVATGELFF. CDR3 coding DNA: TGTGCCAGCAGCGTAGCTACCGGGGAGCTGTTTTTT.

CDR3: CASSPTLPLAGIQETQYF. CDR3 nucleotides: TGTGCCAGCAGCCCGACCCTCCCACTAGCGGGGATACAAGAGACCCAGTACTTC. The J gene is TRBJ2-5, the V gene TRBV7-9, with 10 bases fitting TRBD2. CDR1 is SEHNR, CDR2 FQNEAQ, per germline (reference sequence). The CDR3 sequence is 18 residues long. With 5 bases clipped from V and 2 bases from J, the junction kept 14 bases outside the gene matches.

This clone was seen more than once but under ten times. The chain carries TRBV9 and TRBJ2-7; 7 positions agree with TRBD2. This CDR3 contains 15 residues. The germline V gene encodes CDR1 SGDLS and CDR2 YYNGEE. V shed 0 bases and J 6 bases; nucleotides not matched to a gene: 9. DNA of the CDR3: TGTGCCAGCAGCGTAGTGGGGGGAGGGCCGGTCGAGCAGTACTTC. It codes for CASSVVGGGPVEQYF.

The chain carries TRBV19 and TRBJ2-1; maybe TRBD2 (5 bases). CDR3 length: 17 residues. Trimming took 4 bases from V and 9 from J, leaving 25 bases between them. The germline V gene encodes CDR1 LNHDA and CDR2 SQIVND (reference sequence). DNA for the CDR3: TGTGCCAGTAGTACACGGGCCCTAGGACGGCTAGGGAGTGAGCAGTTCTTC. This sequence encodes CASSTRALGRLGSEQFF.

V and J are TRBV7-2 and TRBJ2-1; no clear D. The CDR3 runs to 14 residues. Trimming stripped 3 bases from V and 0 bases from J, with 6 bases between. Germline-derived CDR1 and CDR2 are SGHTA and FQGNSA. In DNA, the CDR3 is TGTGCCAGCAGCTTTGGCGGCTCCTACAATGAGCAGTTCTTC. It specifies CASSFGGSYNEQFF.

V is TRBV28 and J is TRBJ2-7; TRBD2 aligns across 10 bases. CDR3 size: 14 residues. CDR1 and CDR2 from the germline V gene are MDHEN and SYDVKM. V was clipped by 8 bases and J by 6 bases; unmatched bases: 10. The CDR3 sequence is CASQKGLAGVEQYF. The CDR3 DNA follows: TGTGCCAGCCAGAAGGGGCTAGCGGGAGTCGAGCAGTACTTC.

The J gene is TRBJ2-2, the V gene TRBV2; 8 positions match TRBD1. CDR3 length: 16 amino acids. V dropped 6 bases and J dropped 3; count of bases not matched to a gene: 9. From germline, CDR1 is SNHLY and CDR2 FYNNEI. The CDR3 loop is CASSVTTGEDTGELFF. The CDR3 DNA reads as TGTGCCAGCAGCGTAACGACAGGGGAGGACACCGGGGAGCTGTTTTTT.

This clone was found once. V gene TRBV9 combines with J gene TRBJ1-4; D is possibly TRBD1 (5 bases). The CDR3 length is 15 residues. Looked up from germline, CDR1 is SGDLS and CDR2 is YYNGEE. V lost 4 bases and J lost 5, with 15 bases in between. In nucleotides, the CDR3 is TGTGCCAGCAGCCCTAGTTGGGGGGACAATGAAAAACTGTTTTTT. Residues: CASSPSWGDNEKLFF.

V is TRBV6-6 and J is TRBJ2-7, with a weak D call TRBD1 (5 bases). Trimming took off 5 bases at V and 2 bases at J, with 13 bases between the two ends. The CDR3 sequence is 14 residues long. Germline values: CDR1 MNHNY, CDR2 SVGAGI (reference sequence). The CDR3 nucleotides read TGTGCCAGCAGTGGGGCCGACGAGGCCTACGAGCAGTACTTC. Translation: CASSGADEAYEQYF.

The CDR3 coding sequence is TGTGCCAGCAGCCCGTCCGGAGAGACCCAGTACTTC. Translation: CASSPSGETQYF. The chain uses TRBV6-5 and TRBJ2-5; no clear D. Germline-derived CDR1 and CDR2 are MNHEY and SVGAGI. The CDR3 has 12 amino acids. V gave up 6 bases and J gave up 4 bases, with 9 bases separating them.

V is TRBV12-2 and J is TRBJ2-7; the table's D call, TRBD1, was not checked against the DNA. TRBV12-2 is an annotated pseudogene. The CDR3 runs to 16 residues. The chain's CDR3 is CASRSPPGQGPYEQYF. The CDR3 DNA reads TGTGCAAGTCGCTCGCCGCCGGGACAGGGTCCCTACGAGCAGTACTTC.

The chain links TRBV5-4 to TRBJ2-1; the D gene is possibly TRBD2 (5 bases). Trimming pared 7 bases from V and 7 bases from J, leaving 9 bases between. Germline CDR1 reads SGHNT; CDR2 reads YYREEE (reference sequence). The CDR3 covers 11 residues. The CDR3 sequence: CASGGGNEQFF. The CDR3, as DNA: TGTGCCAGCGGTGGCGGGAATGAGCAGTTCTTC.

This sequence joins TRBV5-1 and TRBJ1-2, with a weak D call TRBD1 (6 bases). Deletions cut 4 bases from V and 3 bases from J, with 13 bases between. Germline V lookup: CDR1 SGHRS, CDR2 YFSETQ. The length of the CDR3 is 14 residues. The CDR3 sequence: CASSVLDRYYGYTF. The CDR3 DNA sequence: TGCGCCAGCAGCGTTTTGGACAGATACTATGGCTACACCTTC.

The CDR3 sequence is CASSRTGGPNTEAFF. The CDR3 DNA reads as TGTGCCAGTAGTAGGACAGGGGGGCCGAACACTGAAGCTTTCTTT. J is TRBJ1-1 and V is TRBV19; 10 nucleotides align to TRBD1. The trim removed 4 bases at V and 1 base at J, leaving 3 bases unmatched. CDR3 length: 15 amino acids. Germline loops: CDR1 LNHDA, CDR2 SQIVND (reference sequence).

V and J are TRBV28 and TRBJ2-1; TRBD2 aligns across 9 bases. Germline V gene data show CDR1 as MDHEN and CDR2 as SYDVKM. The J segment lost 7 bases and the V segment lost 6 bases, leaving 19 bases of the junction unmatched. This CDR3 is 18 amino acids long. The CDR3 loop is CASRQQGNSGSGRNEQFF. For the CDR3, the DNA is TGTGCCAGCAGACAACAGGGGAATAGCGGGAGTGGTAGGAATGAGCAGTTCTTC.

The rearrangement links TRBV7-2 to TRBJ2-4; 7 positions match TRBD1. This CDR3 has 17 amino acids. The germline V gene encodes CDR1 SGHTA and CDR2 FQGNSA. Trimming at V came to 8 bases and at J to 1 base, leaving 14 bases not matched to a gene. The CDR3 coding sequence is TGTGCCAGCGCCAACGTCCAAGGACAGGAGGCCAAAAACATTCAGTACTTC. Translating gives CASANVQGQEAKNIQYF.

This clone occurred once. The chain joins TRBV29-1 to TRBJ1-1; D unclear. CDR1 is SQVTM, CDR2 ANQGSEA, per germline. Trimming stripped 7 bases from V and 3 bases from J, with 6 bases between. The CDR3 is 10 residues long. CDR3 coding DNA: TGCAGCGGGAGGGACACTGAAGCTTTCTTT. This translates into CSGRDTEAFF.

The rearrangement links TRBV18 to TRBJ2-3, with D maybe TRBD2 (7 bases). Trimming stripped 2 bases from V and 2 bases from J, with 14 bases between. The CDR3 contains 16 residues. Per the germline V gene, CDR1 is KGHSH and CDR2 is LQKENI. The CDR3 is CASSPTGGLDTDTQYF. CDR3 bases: TGTGCCAGCTCACCAACCGGGGGGCTTGACACAGATACGCAGTATTTT.

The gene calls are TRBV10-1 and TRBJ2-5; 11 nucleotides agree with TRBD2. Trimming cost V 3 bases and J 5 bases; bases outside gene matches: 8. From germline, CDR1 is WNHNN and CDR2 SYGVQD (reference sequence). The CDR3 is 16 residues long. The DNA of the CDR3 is TGCGCCAGCAGTGAAACCCTAGCGGGAGGAGGGGAGACCCAGTACTTC. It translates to CASSETLAGGGETQYF.

The CDR3 is CASSQDLLTAYEQYF. DNA for the CDR3: TGTGCCAGCAGCCAAGATTTACTTACTGCCTACGAGCAGTACTTC. The chain carries TRBV3-1 (or the pseudogene TRBV3-2) and TRBJ2-7; D is uncertain. The length of the CDR3 is 15 residues. Deletions cut 0 bases from V and 2 bases from J, with 11 bases between. The germline gives CDR1 LGHDT, CDR2 YNNKEL (reference sequence).

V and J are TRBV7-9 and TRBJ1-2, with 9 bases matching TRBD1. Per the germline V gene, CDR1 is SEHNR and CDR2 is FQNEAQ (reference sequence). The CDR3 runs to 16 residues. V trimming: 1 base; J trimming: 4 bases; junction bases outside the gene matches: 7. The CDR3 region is CASSLGVGQGGYGYTF. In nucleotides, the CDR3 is TGTGCCAGCAGCTTAGGGGTGGGACAGGGCGGCTATGGCTACACCTTC.

The CDR3 region is CASSERGGYIQYF. The CDR3 region has the DNA TGTGCCAGCAGTGAAAGGGGGGGGTACATTCAGTACTTC. V and J are TRBV2 and TRBJ2-4, with a weak D call TRBD2 (7 bases). Germline lookup yields CDR1 SNHLY and CDR2 FYNNEI. The CDR3 is made up of 13 amino acids. The V gene lost 2 bases and the J gene lost 8 bases, with 10 bases spanning the gap.

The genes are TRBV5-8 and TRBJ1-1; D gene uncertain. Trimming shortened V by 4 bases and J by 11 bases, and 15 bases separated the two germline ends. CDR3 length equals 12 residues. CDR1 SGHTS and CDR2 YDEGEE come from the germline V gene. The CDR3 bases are TGTGCCAGCAGCGCCCGGTCTCTTGCGGCTTTCTTT. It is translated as CASSARSLAAFF.

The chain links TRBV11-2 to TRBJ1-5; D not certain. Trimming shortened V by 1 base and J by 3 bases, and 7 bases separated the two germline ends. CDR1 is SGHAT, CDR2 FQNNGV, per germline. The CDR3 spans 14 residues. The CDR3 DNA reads TGTGCCAGCAGCTTAGCCAGGAACAATCAGCCCCAGCATTTT. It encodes CASSLARNNQPQHF.

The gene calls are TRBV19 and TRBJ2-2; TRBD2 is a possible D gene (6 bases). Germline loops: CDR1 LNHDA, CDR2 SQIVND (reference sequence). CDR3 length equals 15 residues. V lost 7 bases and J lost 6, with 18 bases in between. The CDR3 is CASTMNGGYAGELFF. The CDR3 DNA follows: TGTGCCAGTACCATGAATGGAGGGTACGCCGGGGAGCTGTTTTTT.